This entry is about one T cell receptor beta chain. The antigen remains unidentified. The data are from a study of OX40 agonist ivuxolimab in advanced cancers. Regarding the study as a whole: On average, a greater number of expanded clones characterised CD8+ T cells relative to CD4+. Clonal expansion in partial responders at 0.1-3.0 mg/kg ranked among the lowest. Clonal expansion by week 6 occurred in CD4+ and CD8+ blood T cells (at 0.1 to 3.0 mg/kg).

Sequenced by immunoSEQ multiplex PCR; TCRdb stores in-frame clones only, minus some. The data hold about 89,000 clones, with roughly 93% observed a single time. The sequencing here drew on CD4+ or CD8+ T cells sorted from blood, taken in a trial of the OX40 agonist ivuxolimab. The clonotype was recovered from an adult with an advanced solid tumor such as melanoma, head and neck, liver or kidney cancer.

The CDR3 region is CASSLQVTYEQYF. The CDR3 DNA is TGTGCCAGCAGCTTACAGGTAACCTACGAGCAGTACTTC. The V gene is TRBV7-9, the J gene TRBJ2-7; no firm D call. The CDR3 consists of 13 residues. Germline V gene lookup returns CDR1 SEHNR and CDR2 FQNEAQ (reference sequence). V was shortened by 2 bases and J by 2 bases, with 7 bases between the two germline ends.